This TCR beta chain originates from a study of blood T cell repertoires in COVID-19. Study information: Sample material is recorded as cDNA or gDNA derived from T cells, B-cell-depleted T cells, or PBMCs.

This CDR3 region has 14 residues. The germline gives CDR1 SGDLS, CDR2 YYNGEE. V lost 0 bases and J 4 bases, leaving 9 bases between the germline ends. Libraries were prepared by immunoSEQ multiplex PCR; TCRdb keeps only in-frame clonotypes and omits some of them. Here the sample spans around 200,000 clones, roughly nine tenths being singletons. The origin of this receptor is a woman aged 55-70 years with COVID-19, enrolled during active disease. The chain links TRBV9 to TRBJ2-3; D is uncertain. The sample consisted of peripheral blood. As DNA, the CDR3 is TGTGCCAGCAGCGTAGATCAGGTCGCAGATACGCAGTATTTT. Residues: CASSVDQVADTQYF.